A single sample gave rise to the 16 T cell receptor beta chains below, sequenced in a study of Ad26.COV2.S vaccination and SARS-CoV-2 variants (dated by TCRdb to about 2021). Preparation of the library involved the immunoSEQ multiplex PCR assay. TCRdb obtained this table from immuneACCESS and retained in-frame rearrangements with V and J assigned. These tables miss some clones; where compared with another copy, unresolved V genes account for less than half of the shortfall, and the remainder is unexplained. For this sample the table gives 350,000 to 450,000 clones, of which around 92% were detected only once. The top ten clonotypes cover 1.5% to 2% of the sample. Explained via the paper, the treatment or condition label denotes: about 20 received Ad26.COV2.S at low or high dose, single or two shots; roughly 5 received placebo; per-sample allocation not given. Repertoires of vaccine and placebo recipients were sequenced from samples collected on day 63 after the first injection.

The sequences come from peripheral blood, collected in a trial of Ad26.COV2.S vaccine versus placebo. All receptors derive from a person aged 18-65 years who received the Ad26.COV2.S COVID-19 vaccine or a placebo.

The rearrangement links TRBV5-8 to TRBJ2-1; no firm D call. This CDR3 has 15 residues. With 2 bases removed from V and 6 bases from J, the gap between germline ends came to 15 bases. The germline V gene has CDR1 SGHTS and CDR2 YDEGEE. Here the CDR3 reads CASSFSLPVGNEQFF. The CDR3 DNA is TGTGCCAGCAGCTTTTCCCTTCCCGTGGGCAATGAGCAGTTCTTC.

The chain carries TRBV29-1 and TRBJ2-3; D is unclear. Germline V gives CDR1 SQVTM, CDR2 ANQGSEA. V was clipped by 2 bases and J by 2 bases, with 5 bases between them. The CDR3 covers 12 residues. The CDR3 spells CSVEFYTDTQYF. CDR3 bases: TGCAGCGTTGAATTCTACACAGATACGCAGTATTTT.

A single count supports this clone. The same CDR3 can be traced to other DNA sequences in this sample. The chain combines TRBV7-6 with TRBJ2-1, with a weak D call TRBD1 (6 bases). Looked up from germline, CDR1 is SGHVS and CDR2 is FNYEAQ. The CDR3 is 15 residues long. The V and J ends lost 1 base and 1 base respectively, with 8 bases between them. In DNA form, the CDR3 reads TGTGCCAGCAGCTTAGGTACAGGGTCCTACAATGAGCAGTTCTTC. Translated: CASSLGTGSYNEQFF.

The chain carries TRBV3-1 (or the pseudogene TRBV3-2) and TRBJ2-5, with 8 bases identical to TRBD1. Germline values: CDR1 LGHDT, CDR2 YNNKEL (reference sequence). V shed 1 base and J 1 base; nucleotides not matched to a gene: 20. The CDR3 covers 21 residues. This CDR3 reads CASSQGPGQGAIGGAQETQYF. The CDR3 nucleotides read TGTGCCAGCAGCCAAGGCCCAGGGCAGGGGGCAATTGGAGGGGCCCAAGAGACCCAGTACTTC.

This CDR3 is CASSQSPGGYEQYF. CDR3 nucleotides: TGCGCCAGCAGCCAAAGCCCCGGGGGGTACGAGCAGTACTTC. The gene calls are TRBV4-1 and TRBJ2-7, with 7 bases that match TRBD2. V shed 2 bases, J shed 4 bases, and the junction held 5 bases outside the gene matches. CDR1 and CDR2 from the germline V gene are MGHRA and YSYEKL. The CDR3 sequence is 14 residues long.

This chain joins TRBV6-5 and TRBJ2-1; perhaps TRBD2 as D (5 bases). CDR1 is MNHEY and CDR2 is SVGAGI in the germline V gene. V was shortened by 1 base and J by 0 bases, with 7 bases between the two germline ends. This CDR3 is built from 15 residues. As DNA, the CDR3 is TGTGCCAGCAGTTACTATGGGAGCTCCTACAATGAGCAGTTCTTC. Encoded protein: CASSYYGSSYNEQFF.

Written as DNA, the CDR3 is TGTGCCACCGTAGATTTTGGGGGCTACACCTTC. Protein product: CATVDFGGYTF. The V call is TRBV27, the J call TRBJ1-2; the D is unclear. This CDR3 spans 11 amino acids. Germline V lookup: CDR1 MNHEY, CDR2 SMNVEV (reference sequence). With 10 bases removed from V and 8 bases from J, the gap between germline ends came to 14 bases.

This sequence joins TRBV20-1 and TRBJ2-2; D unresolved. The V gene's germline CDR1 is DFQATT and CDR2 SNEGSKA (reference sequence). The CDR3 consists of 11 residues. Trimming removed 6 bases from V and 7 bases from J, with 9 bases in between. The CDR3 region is CSAPTVGELFF. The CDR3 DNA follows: TGCAGTGCCCCCACCGTCGGGGAGCTGTTTTTT.

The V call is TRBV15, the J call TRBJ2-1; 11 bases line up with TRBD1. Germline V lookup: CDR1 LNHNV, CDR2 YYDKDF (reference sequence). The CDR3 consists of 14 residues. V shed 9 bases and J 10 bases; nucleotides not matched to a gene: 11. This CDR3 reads CATGRDRGIREQFF. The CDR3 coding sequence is TGTGCCACTGGGCGGGACAGGGGGATTCGCGAGCAGTTCTTC.

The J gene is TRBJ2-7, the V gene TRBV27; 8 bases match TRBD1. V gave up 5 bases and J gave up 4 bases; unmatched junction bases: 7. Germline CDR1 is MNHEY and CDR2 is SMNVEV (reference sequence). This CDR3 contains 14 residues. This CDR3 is CASSPRQGWYEQYF. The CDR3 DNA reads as TGTGCCAGCAGTCCCCGACAGGGGTGGTACGAGCAGTACTTC.

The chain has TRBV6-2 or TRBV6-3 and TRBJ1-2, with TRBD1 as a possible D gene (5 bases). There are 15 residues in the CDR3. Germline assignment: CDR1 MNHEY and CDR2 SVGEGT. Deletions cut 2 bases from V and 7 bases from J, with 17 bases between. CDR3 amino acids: CASSYRPQGGGGYTF. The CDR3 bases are TGTGCCAGCAGTTACCGACCCCAGGGAGGTGGTGGCTACACCTTC.

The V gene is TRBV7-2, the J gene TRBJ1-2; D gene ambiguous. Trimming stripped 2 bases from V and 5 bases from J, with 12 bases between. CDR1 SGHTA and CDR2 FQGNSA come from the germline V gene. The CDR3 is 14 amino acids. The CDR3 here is CASSLPQISYGYTF. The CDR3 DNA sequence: TGTGCCAGCAGCTTACCCCAGATTTCGTATGGCTACACCTTC.

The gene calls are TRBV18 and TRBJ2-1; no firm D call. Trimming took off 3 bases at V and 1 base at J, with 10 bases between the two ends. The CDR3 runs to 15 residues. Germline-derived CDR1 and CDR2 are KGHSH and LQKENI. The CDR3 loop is CASSPTTGSYNEQFF. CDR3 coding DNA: TGTGCCAGCTCACCGACGACTGGGTCCTACAATGAGCAGTTCTTC.

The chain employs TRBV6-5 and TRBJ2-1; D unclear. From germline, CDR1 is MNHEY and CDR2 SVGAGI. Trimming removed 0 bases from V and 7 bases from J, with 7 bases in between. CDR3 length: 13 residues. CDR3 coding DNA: TGTGCCAGCAGTTACTCGAACCGGAATGAGCAGTTCTTC. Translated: CASSYSNRNEQFF.

CDR3 amino acids: CASSYGLTYEQYF. Written as DNA, the CDR3 is TGTGCCAGCAGTTACGGCCTCACCTACGAGCAGTACTTC. The chain has TRBV6-5 and TRBJ2-7; D call uncertain. The ends were cut back, 2 bases at V and 2 bases at J, with 7 bases in the middle. Per the germline V gene, CDR1 is MNHEY and CDR2 is SVGAGI. This CDR3 comprises 13 residues.

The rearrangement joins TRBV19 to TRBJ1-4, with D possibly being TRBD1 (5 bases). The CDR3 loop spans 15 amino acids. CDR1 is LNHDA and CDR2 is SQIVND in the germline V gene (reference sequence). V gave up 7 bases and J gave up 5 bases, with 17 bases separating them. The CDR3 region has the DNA TGTGCCAGTACCCCGGACACCTCTCTAAATGAAAAACTGTTTTTT. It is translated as CASTPDTSLNEKLFF.